Listed here are 21 T cell receptor beta chains from one sample, sequenced in a study of blood T cell repertoires in COVID-19. The repertoire was sequenced with immunoSEQ multiplex PCR; TCRdb's copy has only in-frame clones and lacks some. The sample records about 160,000 clones, about three quarters being singletons. Source material: peripheral blood. Receptors were obtained from a man between 60 and 75 years old with acute or convalescent COVID-19.

V usage is TRBV21-1 and J usage is TRBJ2-2; TRBD2 is the table's D call and was not checked against the DNA. TRBV21-1 is shown as a pseudogene. The CDR3 totals 14 residues. Here the CDR3 DNA reads TGTGCCAGCAGCAAAGTAATAAACACCGGGGAGCTGTTTTTT. It translates to CASSKVINTGELFF.

V and J are TRBV29-1 and TRBJ2-5, with 9 bases fitting TRBD1. Germline assignment: CDR1 SQVTM and CDR2 ANQGSEA. CDR3 size: 11 residues. The ends lost 6 bases at V and 5 bases at J; junction bases unmatched: 1. CDR3 sequence: CSVGTGETQYF. CDR3 nucleotide sequence: TGCAGCGTCGGGACAGGGGAGACCCAGTACTTC.

This clone occurred many times. The chain recombines TRBV19 with TRBJ1-4; 7 bases line up with TRBD1. The V gene's germline CDR1 is LNHDA and CDR2 SQIVND (reference sequence). The V segment lost 4 bases and the J segment 7 bases; nucleotides outside the gene matches: 6. CDR3 length: 14 amino acids. The CDR3, as DNA: TGTGCCAGTAGTAACAGGGGCGGCCTTGAAAAACTGTTTTTT. Translated, it gives CASSNRGGLEKLFF.

CDR3 DNA sequence: TGTGCCAGCAGGGCGGGACAGGGATTTTCACCCCTCCACTTT. Protein: CASRAGQGFSPLHF. The chain links TRBV2 to TRBJ1-6; 9 nucleotides align to TRBD1. The CDR3 runs 14 residues. Per germline, CDR1 SNHLY and CDR2 FYNNEI. The J segment lost 9 bases and the V segment lost 6 bases, leaving 6 bases of the junction unmatched.

The chain is built from TRBV21-1 and TRBJ2-7; the DNA was not used to check the table's D call, TRBD1. TRBV21-1 is marked as a pseudogene. This CDR3 is 17 amino acids long. CDR3 amino acids: CASSKSPRQVVLYEQYF. In DNA, the CDR3 is TGTGCCAGCAGCAAATCCCCCCGACAGGTGGTCCTCTACGAGCAGTACTTC.

This clone was picked up a small number of times. The J gene is TRBJ1-6, the V gene TRBV7-9; 7 nucleotides match TRBD1. The germline gives CDR1 SEHNR, CDR2 FQNEAQ (reference sequence). CDR3 length: 13 residues. V shed 1 base, J shed 10 bases, and the junction held 1 base outside the gene matches. This CDR3 reads CASSLGTGSPLHF. In nucleotides, the CDR3 is TGTGCCAGCAGCTTAGGGACAGGCTCACCCCTCCACTTT. Full variable domain (rest looked up from reference TRBV7-9 and TRBJ1-6): DTGVSQNPRHKITKRGQNVTFRCDPISEHNRLYWYRQTLGQGPEFLTYFQNEAQLEKSRLLSDRFSAERPKGSFSTLEIQRTEQGDSAMYLCASSLGTGSPLHFGNGTRLTVT.

The chain combines TRBV29-1 with TRBJ2-1; D is undetermined. The CDR3 runs to 16 residues. Germline V gene sequence: CDR1 SQVTM, CDR2 ANQGSEA. V was pared by 7 bases and J by 3 bases, with 22 bases between. As DNA, the CDR3 is TGCAGCGCCCGAGGAAAGGAAATGAGTAGCTACAATGAGCAGTTCTTC. Translating it yields CSARGKEMSSYNEQFF.

The chain links TRBV6-5 to TRBJ1-2; tentative D call: TRBD1 (6 bases). Trimming pared 6 bases from V and 2 bases from J, leaving 13 bases between. Per the germline V gene, CDR1 is MNHEY and CDR2 is SVGAGI. This CDR3 is built from 14 residues. The DNA for the CDR3 is TGTGCCAGCAGCCGCCGGGACAAAAACTATGGCTACACCTTC. It codes for CASSRRDKNYGYTF.

The chain links TRBV5-6 to TRBJ2-3; D is possibly TRBD1 (6 bases). Germline CDR1 reads SGHDT; CDR2 reads YYEEEE. The CDR3 length is 12 residues. V gave up 4 bases and J gave up 8 bases, with 11 bases separating them. The DNA for the CDR3 is TGTGCCAGCAGCCAGACAGGAATTACGCAGTATTTT. Its translation: CASSQTGITQYF.

The chain recombines TRBV5-1 with TRBJ1-4; 8 bases are a match to TRBD1. The CDR3 loop spans 15 amino acids. Per the germline V gene, CDR1 is SGHRS and CDR2 is YFSETQ. J gave up 7 bases and V 0 bases, and 5 bases lay outside the gene matches. The CDR3, as DNA: TGCGCCAGCAGCTTGGCAGGACAGGGAACTGAAAAACTGTTTTTT. It specifies CASSLAGQGTEKLFF.

In nucleotides, the CDR3 is TGTGCCAGCAGTGAAACGGACAGGGCCTCACCCCTCCACTTT. This gives the protein CASSETDRASPLHF. The chain links TRBV25-1 to TRBJ1-6; 8 bases are a match to TRBD1. J lost 10 bases, V lost 2 bases, and 4 bases had no gene match. Germline assignment: CDR1 MGHDK and CDR2 SYGVNS. This CDR3 contains 14 residues.

The rearrangement links TRBV9 to TRBJ1-2, with D possibly matching TRBD1 (6 bases). CDR1 SGDLS and CDR2 YYNGEE come from the germline V gene. With 7 bases removed from V and 2 bases from J, the gap between germline ends came to 21 bases. CDR3 size: 16 residues. The CDR3 loop reads CASGDSTRTENYGYTF. CDR3 bases: TGTGCCAGCGGGGATAGCACAAGGACAGAGAACTATGGCTACACCTTC.

The chain recombines TRBV6-5 with TRBJ1-3, with a tentative D call TRBD1 (5 bases). Trimming stripped 4 bases from V and 3 bases from J, with 13 bases between. CDR3 length equals 15 residues. From germline, CDR1 is MNHEY and CDR2 SVGAGI. CDR3 sequence: CASSSGGVGGNTIYF. DNA of the CDR3: TGTGCCAGCAGTTCCGGGGGGGTCGGTGGAAACACCATATATTTT.

The chain carries TRBV5-1 and TRBJ2-1; 10 bases match TRBD2. Germline lookup yields CDR1 SGHRS and CDR2 YFSETQ. The CDR3 has 16 amino acids. V shed 4 bases, J shed 5 bases, and the junction held 9 bases outside the gene matches. CDR3 loop: CASSVERGGRNNEQFF. The CDR3 bases are TGCGCCAGCAGCGTTGAGCGGGGGGGCCGGAACAATGAGCAGTTCTTC.

Regarding this clone: The same CDR3 also results from other DNA sequences found in this sample. The chain joins TRBV29-1 to TRBJ1-1; D is possibly TRBD1 (5 bases). The CDR3 has 11 amino acids. V was pared by 6 bases and J by 2 bases, with 7 bases between. CDR1 is SQVTM and CDR2 is ANQGSEA in the germline V gene. The CDR3 DNA sequence: TGCAGCGTGCAGGGAAACACTGAAGCTTTCTTT. This gives the protein CSVQGNTEAFF. The full variable domain, rest sourced from reference TRBV29-1 and TRBJ1-1, is SAVISQKPSRDICQRGTSLTIQCQVDSQVTMMFWYRQQPGQSLTLIATANQGSEATYESGFVIDKFPISRPNLTFSTLTVSNMSPEDSSIYLCSVQGNTEAFFGQGTRLTVV.

This chain connects TRBV27 to TRBJ2-7; tentative D call: TRBD1 (6 bases). Trimming removed 2 bases at V and 3 bases at J, with 8 bases between. The CDR3 loop spans 13 amino acids. In germline, CDR1 is MNHEY, CDR2 SMNVEV (reference sequence). The CDR3, as DNA: TGTGCCAGCAGTTTAGGCAGGGGCTACGAGCAGTACTTC. Translated: CASSLGRGYEQYF.

Of note for this clone: This sample includes further DNA sequences coding for the same CDR3. The rearrangement joins TRBV10-3 to TRBJ2-5, with no clear D. Trimming removed 0 bases from V and 1 base from J, with 6 bases in between. The germline V gene has CDR1 ENHRY and CDR2 SYGVKD. The CDR3 runs 14 residues. The CDR3 coding sequence is TGTGCCATCAGTGAGTCGACAAGCCAAGAGACCCAGTACTTC. Amino acid sequence: CAISESTSQETQYF.

The table lists this clone with a few counts. V usage is TRBV2 and J usage is TRBJ2-5; a possible D gene is TRBD2 (6 bases). The CDR3 length is 12 residues. Per germline, CDR1 SNHLY and CDR2 FYNNEI. The ends were cut back, 6 bases at V and 5 bases at J, with 10 bases in the middle. In nucleotides, the CDR3 is TGTGCCAGCAGCTTTCGGGGGGAGACCCAGTACTTC. Translating gives CASSFRGETQYF.

V usage is TRBV7-2 and J usage is TRBJ2-1; D is possibly TRBD2 (7 bases). V was clipped by 0 bases and J by 4 bases, with 10 bases between them. Germline assignment: CDR1 SGHTA and CDR2 FQGNSA. The CDR3 loop spans 15 amino acids. The CDR3 sequence: CASSLAGGPYNEQFF. The CDR3 coding sequence is TGTGCCAGCAGCTTAGCGGGGGGGCCTTACAATGAGCAGTTCTTC.

The gene calls are TRBV10-3 and TRBJ1-1, with 9 nucleotides matching TRBD1. CDR1 and CDR2 (germline): ENHRY, SYGVKD. The ends lost 3 bases at V and 6 bases at J; junction bases unmatched: 5. This CDR3 contains 14 residues. The CDR3 here is CAISDPRQGAEAFF. CDR3 DNA: TGTGCCATCAGTGACCCTCGACAGGGGGCTGAAGCTTTCTTT.

The DNA for the CDR3 is TGTGCCACCAGTGATTCCGCGGGGGGCTTCTTTGAGCAGTTCTTC. Protein product: CATSDSAGGFFEQFF. The chain is built from TRBV24-1 and TRBJ2-1, with TRBD2 matching over 8 bases. The CDR3 extends over 15 amino acids. V shed 2 bases and J 9 bases; nucleotides not matched to a gene: 8. Germline V lookup: CDR1 KGHDR, CDR2 SFDVKD.